This TCR beta chain was identified during a study of vaccination and CD4 T cells after COVID-19. Trimming pared 6 bases from V and 4 bases from J, leaving 13 bases between. The CDR3 consists of 14 residues. Germline CDR1 reads MNHNS; CDR2 reads SASEGT. Cultured CD4+ T cell DNA was sequenced using the Oncomine TCR Beta short-read assay. Via MiXCR, TCRdb re-called the PCR reads, giving one row per CDR3 protein. Found here are 20,000 to 30,000 distinct CDR3 sequences, about 52% of them singletons; the top ten hold roughly 6.1%. Regarding treatment: approximately 9-day PBMC culture with coronavirus spike peptide pools or control peptides (ViraFEST assay). On this clonotype: Its specificity is unknown.

This sequence was found in a human donor who had recovered from COVID-19. The chain uses TRBV6-1 and TRBJ2-1, with D possibly being TRBD1 (6 bases). Sequenced: CD4+ T cells from blood, cultured in vitro. For the CDR3, the DNA is TGTGCCAGCAGATCCGGGACACTTTACAATGAGCAGTTCTTC. Translating it yields CASRSGTLYNEQFF.